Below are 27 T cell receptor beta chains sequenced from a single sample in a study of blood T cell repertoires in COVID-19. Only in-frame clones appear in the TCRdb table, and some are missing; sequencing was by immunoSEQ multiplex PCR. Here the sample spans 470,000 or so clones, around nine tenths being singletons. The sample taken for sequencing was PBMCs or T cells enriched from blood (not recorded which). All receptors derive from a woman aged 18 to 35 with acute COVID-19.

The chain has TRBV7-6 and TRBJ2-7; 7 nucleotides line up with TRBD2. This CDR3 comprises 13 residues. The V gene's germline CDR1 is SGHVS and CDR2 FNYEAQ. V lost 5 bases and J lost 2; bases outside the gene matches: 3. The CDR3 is CASSRGLAYEQYF. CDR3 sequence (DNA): TGTGCCAGCAGCCGAGGACTAGCCTACGAGCAGTACTTC.

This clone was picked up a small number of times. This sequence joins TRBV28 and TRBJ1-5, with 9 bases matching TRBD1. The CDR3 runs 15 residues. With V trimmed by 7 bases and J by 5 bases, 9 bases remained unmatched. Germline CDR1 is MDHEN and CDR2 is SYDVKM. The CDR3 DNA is TGTGCCAGCACCTCCGGGACAGGGAGGCATCAGCCCCAGCATTTT. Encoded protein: CASTSGTGRHQPQHF. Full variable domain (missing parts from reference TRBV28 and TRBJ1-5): DVKVTQSSRYLVKRTGEKVFLECVQDMDHENMFWYRQDPGLGLRLIYFSYDVKMKEKGDIPEGYSVSREKKERFSLILESASTNQTSMYLCASTSGTGRHQPQHFGDGTRLSIL.

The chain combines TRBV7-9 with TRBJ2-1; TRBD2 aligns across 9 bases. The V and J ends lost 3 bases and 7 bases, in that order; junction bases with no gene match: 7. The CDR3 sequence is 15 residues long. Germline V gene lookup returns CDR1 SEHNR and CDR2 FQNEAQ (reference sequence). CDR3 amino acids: CASSFLAGKQNEQFF. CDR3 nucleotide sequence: TGTGCCAGCAGCTTCCTAGCGGGGAAACAGAATGAGCAGTTCTTC.

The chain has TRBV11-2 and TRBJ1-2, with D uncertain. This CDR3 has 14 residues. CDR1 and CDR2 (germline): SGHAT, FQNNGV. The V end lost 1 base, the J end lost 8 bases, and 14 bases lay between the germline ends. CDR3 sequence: CASSLGAGIEGYTF. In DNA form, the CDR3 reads TGTGCCAGCAGCTTAGGTGCCGGGATTGAAGGCTACACCTTC. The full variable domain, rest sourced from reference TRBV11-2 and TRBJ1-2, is EAGVAQSPRYKIIEKRQSVAFWCNPISGHATLYWYQQILGQGPKLLIQFQNNGVVDDSQLPKDRFSAERLKGVDSTLKIQPAKLEDSAVYLCASSLGAGIEGYTFGSGTRLTVV.

The CDR3 reads CASRQRASNQPQHF. The CDR3 region has the DNA TGTGCCAGCAGGCAGCGGGCTAGCAATCAGCCCCAGCATTTT. The chain uses TRBV19 and TRBJ1-5; no definite D call. The CDR3 has 14 residues. The V and J ends lost 9 bases and 0 bases respectively, with 12 bases between them. From germline, CDR1 is LNHDA and CDR2 SQIVND (reference sequence).

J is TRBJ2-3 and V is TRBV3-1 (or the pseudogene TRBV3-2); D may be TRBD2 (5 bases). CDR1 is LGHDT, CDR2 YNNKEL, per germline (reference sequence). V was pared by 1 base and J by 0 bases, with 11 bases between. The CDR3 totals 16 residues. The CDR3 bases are TGTGCCAGCAGCCAAGTTGCGGGCGCTAGCACAGATACGCAGTATTTT. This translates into CASSQVAGASTDTQYF.

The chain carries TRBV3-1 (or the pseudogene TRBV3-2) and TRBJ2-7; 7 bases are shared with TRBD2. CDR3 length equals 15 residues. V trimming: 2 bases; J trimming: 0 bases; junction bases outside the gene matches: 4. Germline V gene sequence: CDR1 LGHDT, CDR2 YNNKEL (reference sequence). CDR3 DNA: TGTGCCAGCAGCCAAAATAGCGGGTTCTCCTACGAGCAGTACTTC. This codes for CASSQNSGFSYEQYF.

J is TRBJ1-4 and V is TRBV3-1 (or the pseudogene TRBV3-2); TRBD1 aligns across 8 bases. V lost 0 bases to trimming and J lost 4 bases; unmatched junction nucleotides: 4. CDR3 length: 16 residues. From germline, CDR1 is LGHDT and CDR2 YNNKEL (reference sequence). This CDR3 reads CASSQDWTGFNEKLFF. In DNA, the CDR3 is TGTGCCAGCAGCCAAGATTGGACAGGGTTTAATGAAAAACTGTTTTTT.

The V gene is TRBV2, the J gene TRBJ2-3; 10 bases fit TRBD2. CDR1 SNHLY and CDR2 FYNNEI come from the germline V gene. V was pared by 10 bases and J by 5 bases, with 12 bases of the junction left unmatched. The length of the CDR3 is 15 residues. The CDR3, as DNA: TGTGCCACCAACGGGAAGCGGGGGGGCATAGATACGCAGTATTTT. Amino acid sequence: CATNGKRGGIDTQYF.

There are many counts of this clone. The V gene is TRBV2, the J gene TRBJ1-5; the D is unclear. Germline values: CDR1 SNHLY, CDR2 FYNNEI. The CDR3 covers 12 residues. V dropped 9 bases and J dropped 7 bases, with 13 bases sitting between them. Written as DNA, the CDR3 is TGTGCCAGTAGTAGGGAGGTGCAGCCCCAGCATTTT. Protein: CASSREVQPQHF.

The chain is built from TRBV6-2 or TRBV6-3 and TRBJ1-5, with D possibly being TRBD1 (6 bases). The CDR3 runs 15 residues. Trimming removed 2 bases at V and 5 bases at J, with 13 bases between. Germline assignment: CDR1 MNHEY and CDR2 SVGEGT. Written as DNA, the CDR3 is TGTGCCAGCAGTTACGGTAGGGGACAACATCAGCCCCAGCATTTT. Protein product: CASSYGRGQHQPQHF.

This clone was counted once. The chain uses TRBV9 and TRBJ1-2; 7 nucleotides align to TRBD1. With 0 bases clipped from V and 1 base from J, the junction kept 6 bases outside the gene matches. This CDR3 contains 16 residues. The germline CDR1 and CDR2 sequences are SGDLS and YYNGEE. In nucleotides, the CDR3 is TGTGCCAGCAGCGTAGCGGTAGGGGGCGATAACTATGGCTACACCTTC. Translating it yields CASSVAVGGDNYGYTF. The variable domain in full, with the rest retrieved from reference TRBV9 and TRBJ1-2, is DSGVTQTPKHLITATGQRVTLRCSPRSGDLSVYWYQQSLDQGLQFLIQYYNGEERAKGNILERFSAQQFPDLHSELNLSSLELGDSALYFCASSVAVGGDNYGYTFGSGTRLTVV.

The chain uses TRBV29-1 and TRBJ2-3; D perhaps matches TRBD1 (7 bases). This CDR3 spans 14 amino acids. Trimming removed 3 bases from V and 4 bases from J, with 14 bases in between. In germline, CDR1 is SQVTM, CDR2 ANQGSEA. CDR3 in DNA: TGCAGCGTTGATCTGGACAGGAGGGCAGATACGCAGTATTTT. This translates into CSVDLDRRADTQYF.

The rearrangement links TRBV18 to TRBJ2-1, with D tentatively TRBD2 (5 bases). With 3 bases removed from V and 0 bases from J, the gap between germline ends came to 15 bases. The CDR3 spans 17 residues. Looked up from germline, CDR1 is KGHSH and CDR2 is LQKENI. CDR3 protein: CASSPLPVGSSYNEQFF. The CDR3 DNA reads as TGTGCCAGCTCACCCCTCCCCGTAGGGAGCTCCTACAATGAGCAGTTCTTC.

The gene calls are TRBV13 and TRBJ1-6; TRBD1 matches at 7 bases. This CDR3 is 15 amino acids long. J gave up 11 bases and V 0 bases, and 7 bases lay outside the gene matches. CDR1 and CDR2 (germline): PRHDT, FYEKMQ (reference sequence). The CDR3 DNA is TGTGCCAGCAGCTTAGGTCTGACAGGGTCGGCACCCCTCCACTTT. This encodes CASSLGLTGSAPLHF.

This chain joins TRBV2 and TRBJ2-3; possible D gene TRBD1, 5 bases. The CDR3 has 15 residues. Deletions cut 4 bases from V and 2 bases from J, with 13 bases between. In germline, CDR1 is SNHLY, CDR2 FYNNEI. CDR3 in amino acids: CASSVTAGLTDTQYF. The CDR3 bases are TGTGCCAGCAGTGTTACCGCAGGGCTCACAGATACGCAGTATTTT. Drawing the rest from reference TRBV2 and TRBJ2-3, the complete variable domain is EPEVTQTPSHQVTQMGQEVILRCVPISNHLYFYWYRQILGQKVEFLVSFYNNEISEKSEIFDDQFSVERPDGSNFTLKIRSTKLEDSAMYFCASSVTAGLTDTQYFGPGTRLTVL.

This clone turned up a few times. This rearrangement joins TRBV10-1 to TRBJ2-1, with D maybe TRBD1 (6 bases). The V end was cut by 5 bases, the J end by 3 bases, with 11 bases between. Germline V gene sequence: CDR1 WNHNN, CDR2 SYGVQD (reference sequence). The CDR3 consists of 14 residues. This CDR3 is CASSSPGDYNEQFF. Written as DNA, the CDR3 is TGCGCCAGCAGTTCACCAGGGGACTACAATGAGCAGTTCTTC.

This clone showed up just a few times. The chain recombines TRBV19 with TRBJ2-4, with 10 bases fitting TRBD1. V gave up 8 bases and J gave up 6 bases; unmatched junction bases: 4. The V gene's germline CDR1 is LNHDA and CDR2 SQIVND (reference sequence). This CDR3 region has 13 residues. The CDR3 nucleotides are TGTGCCAGTCAACGGGACAGGGGAAACATTCAGTACTTC. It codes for CASQRDRGNIQYF.

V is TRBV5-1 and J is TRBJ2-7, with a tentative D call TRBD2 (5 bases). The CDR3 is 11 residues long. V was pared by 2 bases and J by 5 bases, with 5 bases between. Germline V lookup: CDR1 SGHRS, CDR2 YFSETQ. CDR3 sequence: CASSFGDEQYF. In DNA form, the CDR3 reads TGCGCCAGCAGCTTCGGGGACGAGCAGTACTTC. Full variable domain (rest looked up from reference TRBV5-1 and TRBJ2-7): KAGVTQTPRYLIKTRGQQVTLSCSPISGHRSVSWYQQTPGQGLQFLFEYFSETQRNKGNFPGRFSGRQFSNSRSEMNVSTLELGDSALYLCASSFGDEQYFGPGTRLTVT.

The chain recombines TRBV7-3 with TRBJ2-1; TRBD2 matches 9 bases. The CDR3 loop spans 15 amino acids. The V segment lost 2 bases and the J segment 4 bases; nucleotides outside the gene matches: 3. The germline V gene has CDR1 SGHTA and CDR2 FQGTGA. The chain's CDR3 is CASSLASGEYNEQFF. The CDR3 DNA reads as TGTGCCAGCAGCTTAGCTAGCGGGGAGTACAATGAGCAGTTCTTC.

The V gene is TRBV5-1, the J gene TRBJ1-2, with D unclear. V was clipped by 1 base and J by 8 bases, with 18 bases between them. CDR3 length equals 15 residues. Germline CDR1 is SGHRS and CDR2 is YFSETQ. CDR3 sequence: CASSLWEGTAGGYTF. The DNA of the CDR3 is TGCGCCAGCAGCTTGTGGGAGGGAACGGCGGGCGGCTACACCTTC.

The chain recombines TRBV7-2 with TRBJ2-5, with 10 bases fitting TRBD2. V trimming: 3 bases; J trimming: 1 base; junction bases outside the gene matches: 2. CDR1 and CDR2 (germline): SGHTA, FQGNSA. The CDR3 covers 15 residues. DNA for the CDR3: TGTGCCAGCAGCTTGACTAGCGGGTCCCAAGAGACCCAGTACTTC. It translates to CASSLTSGSQETQYF.

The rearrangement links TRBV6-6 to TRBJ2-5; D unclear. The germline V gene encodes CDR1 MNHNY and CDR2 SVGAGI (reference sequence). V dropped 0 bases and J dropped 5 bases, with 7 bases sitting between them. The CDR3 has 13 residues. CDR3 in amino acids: CASSYSARETQYF. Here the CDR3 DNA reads TGTGCCAGCAGTTACTCGGCGAGGGAGACCCAGTACTTC.

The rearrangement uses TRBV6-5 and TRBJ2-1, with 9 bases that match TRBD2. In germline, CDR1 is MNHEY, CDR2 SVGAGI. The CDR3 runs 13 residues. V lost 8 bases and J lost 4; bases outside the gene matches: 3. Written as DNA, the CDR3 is TGTGCCAGCGCTAGCGGGGATTACAATGAGCAGTTCTTC. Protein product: CASASGDYNEQFF.

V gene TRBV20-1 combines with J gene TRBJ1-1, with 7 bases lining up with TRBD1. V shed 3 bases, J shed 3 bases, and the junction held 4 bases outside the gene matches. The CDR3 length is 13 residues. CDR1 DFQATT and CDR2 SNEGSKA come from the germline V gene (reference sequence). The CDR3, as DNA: TGCAGTGCTAGTTTAACAGGGGACACTGAAGCTTTCTTT. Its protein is CSASLTGDTEAFF.

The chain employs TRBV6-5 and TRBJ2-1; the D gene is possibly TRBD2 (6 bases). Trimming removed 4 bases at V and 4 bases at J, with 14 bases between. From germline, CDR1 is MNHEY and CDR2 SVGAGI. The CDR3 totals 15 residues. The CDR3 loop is CASSSRDLSYNEQFF. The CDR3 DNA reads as TGTGCCAGCAGTTCCCGGGACTTATCATACAATGAGCAGTTCTTC.

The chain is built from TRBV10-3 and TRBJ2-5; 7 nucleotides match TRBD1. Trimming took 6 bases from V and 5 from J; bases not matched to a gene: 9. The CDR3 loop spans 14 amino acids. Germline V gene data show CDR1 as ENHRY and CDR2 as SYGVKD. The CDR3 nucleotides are TGTGCCATCAGGGCCCGACAGGGTGACGAGACCCAGTACTTC. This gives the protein CAIRARQGDETQYF.